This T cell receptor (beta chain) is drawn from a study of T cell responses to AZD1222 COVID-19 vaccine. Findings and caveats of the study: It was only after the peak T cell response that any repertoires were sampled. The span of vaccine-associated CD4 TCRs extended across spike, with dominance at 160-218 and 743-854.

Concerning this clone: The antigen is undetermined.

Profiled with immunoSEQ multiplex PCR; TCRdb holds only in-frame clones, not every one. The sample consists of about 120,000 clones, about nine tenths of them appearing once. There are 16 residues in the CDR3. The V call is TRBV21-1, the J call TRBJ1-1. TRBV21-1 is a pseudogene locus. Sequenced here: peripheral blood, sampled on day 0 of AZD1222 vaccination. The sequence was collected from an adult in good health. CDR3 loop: CASSKVFNRLNTEAFF. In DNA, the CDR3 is TGTGCCAGCAGCAAAGTATTCAACCGACTGAACACTGAAGCTTTCTTT.